This is a list of T cell receptor beta chains from one sample in a study of blood T cell repertoires in COVID-19. The data were produced by immunoSEQ multiplex PCR, yet TCRdb's version contains in-frame clones alone and is incomplete. The profile shows fewer than 350,000 clones, roughly 85% of them singletons. Sequences were obtained from peripheral blood. The receptors shown here come from a human donor in a cohort sampled during active COVID-19. Each CDR3 is given with its conserved first and last residue. Each record gives: CDR3 DNA, CDR3 protein, clone size, D gene, V gene, J gene. The D gene is left open where the match is weak. Clone size is not always given. Where it is, it says once, few, many or a class for expanded clones.

CDR3nt: TGTGCCATTGGACGGGACATGGACACCGGGGAGCTGTTTTTT
CDR3aa: CAIGRDMDTGELFF
abundance: -
d_gene: -
v_gene: TRBV27
j_gene: TRBJ2-2

CDR3nt: TGTGCCAGCAGAAACGACAGGGAAGCTTTCTTT
CDR3aa: CASRNDREAFF
abundance: -
d_gene: -
v_gene: TRBV6-6
j_gene: TRBJ1-1

CDR3nt: TGTGCCAAGAGACAGTATGGCTACACCTTC
CDR3aa: CAKRQYGYTF
abundance: -
d_gene: -
v_gene: TRBV2
j_gene: TRBJ1-2

CDR3nt: TGCGCCAGCAGCCTCAAAGTCGGTGACATGCCGAACACTGAAGCTTTCTTT
CDR3aa: CASSLKVGDMPNTEAFF
abundance: -
d_gene: -
v_gene: TRBV5-1
j_gene: TRBJ1-1

CDR3nt: TGTGCCATCAGTGACGGAGGACAGGAGGGTTCCGACGAGCAGTACTTC
CDR3aa: CAISDGGQEGSDEQYF
abundance: -
d_gene: -
v_gene: TRBV10-3
j_gene: TRBJ2-7

CDR3nt: TGTGCCAGCAGCCAAGTGGGTAGCGGGTCGACAGATACGCAGTATTTT
CDR3aa: CASSQVGSGSTDTQYF
abundance: -
d_gene: TRBD2
v_gene: TRBV3-1/TRBV3-2
j_gene: TRBJ2-3

CDR3nt: TGTGCCAGCAGTGTAAGCGGGGGGGCCGGCACAGATACGCAGTATTTT
CDR3aa: CASSVSGGAGTDTQYF
abundance: few
d_gene: TRBD2
v_gene: TRBV6-4
j_gene: TRBJ2-3

CDR3nt: TGCGCCAGCAGCTTCGTACAGGGGTACACCGGGGAGCTGTTTTTT
CDR3aa: CASSFVQGYTGELFF
abundance: few
d_gene: TRBD1
v_gene: TRBV5-1
j_gene: TRBJ2-2

CDR3nt: TGTGCCGTTCGACAGGGGGGTCAGCCCCAGCATTTT
CDR3aa: CAVRQGGQPQHF
abundance: -
d_gene: TRBD1
v_gene: TRBV12-3/TRBV12-4
j_gene: TRBJ1-5

CDR3nt: TGTGCCAGCAAAAAGGGGCCCAGCTCTGGAAACACCATATATTTT
CDR3aa: CASKKGPSSGNTIYF
abundance: -
d_gene: -
v_gene: TRBV2
j_gene: TRBJ1-3

CDR3nt: TGCGCCAGCAGCTTGCAGGGAAGGACTGAAGCTTTCTTT
CDR3aa: CASSLQGRTEAFF
abundance: -
d_gene: -
v_gene: TRBV5-1
j_gene: TRBJ1-1

CDR3nt: TGTGCCAGCAGACCTGGAGGGATCGCTGAAGCTTTCTTT
CDR3aa: CASRPGGIAEAFF
abundance: -
d_gene: -
v_gene: TRBV6-5
j_gene: TRBJ1-1

CDR3nt: TGTGCCAGTACCCCTCGAGGGGGACAGGAACAAGAGACCCAGTACTTC
CDR3aa: CASTPRGGQEQETQYF
abundance: few
d_gene: TRBD1
v_gene: TRBV19
j_gene: TRBJ2-5

CDR3nt: TGTGCCAGCACCCCTGGACAGGGTATCTATGGCTACACCTTC
CDR3aa: CASTPGQGIYGYTF
abundance: few
d_gene: TRBD1
v_gene: TRBV7-9
j_gene: TRBJ1-2

CDR3nt: TGTGCCAGCAGCTTAGTTGGAGCGGGGGATTTCTACGAGCAGTACTTC
CDR3aa: CASSLVGAGDFYEQYF
abundance: -
d_gene: TRBD2
v_gene: TRBV7-9
j_gene: TRBJ2-7

CDR3nt: TGTGCCAGCAGCTTAGTAATTTCGTATGAAGCTTTCTTT
CDR3aa: CASSLVISYEAFF
abundance: -
d_gene: -
v_gene: TRBV7-2
j_gene: TRBJ1-1

CDR3nt: TGTGCCAGCAGTTACGGGGGACAGAGATCGAATTCACCCCTCCACTTT
CDR3aa: CASSYGGQRSNSPLHF
abundance: -
d_gene: TRBD1
v_gene: TRBV6-5
j_gene: TRBJ1-6

CDR3nt: TGTGCCAGCAGCTTAGGCGGGGCTGTGGGCATTCAGTACTTC
CDR3aa: CASSLGGAVGIQYF
abundance: -
d_gene: -
v_gene: TRBV7-2
j_gene: TRBJ2-4

CDR3nt: TGTGCCAGCAGCTCCTTGAGTGGCTACGAGCAGTACTTC
CDR3aa: CASSSLSGYEQYF
abundance: many
d_gene: -
v_gene: TRBV7-9
j_gene: TRBJ2-7

CDR3nt: TGTGCCAGCAGTGACGGGGGCGCCTCGACAGATACGCAGTATTTT
CDR3aa: CASSDGGASTDTQYF
abundance: -
d_gene: -
v_gene: TRBV6-4
j_gene: TRBJ2-3

CDR3nt: TGCAGCGTTGCGGCAGCGGGCCATCAGCCCCAGCATTTT
CDR3aa: CSVAAAGHQPQHF
abundance: -
d_gene: -
v_gene: TRBV29-1
j_gene: TRBJ1-5

CDR3nt: TGTGCCAGCAGACTTGGGGCCCCGGTCACTGAAGCTTTCTTT
CDR3aa: CASRLGAPVTEAFF
abundance: -
d_gene: -
v_gene: TRBV2
j_gene: TRBJ1-1

CDR3nt: TGTGCCTGGAGTGTACGGAACAGCCCGAATTCACCCCTCCACTTT
CDR3aa: CAWSVRNSPNSPLHF
abundance: -
d_gene: -
v_gene: TRBV30
j_gene: TRBJ1-6